This TCR beta chain was captured by sequencing in a study of T cell responses to AZD1222 COVID-19 vaccine. Notes on the study in general: White British ancestry dominated among donors, who included more females, and clonal diversity was possibly underestimated.

The CDR3 contains 16 residues. Here immunoSEQ multiplex PCR was the method, and the copy in TCRdb shows in-frame clones only, minus some. The sample lists roughly 150,000 clones; 88% were seen once. Regarding this clone: Its antigen remains unidentified.

The TCR comes from an adult in good health. The sequencing used peripheral blood, collected on day 0 of AZD1222 vaccination. V and J are TRBV21-1 and TRBJ1-3; the table's D call, TRBD1, has no DNA check behind it. TRBV21-1 is listed as a pseudogene. The CDR3 DNA is TGTGCCAGCAGCAAAGCGCGGACAGACTCTGGAAACACCATATATTTT. Translating it yields CASSKARTDSGNTIYF.